This T cell receptor (beta chain) was profiled in a study of blood T cell repertoires in COVID-19. In the study overall: From the United States, Italy and Spain came samples of acute and convalescent COVID-19.

This CDR3 has 15 amino acids. The junction had 4 bases not matched to a gene; V was cut back by 3 bases and J by 4 bases. Germline V gives CDR1 KGHSH, CDR2 LQKENI. Authors' data handling: Amplification of reference gene primers was used by the study to estimate nucleated cell counts. Clones were sequenced by immunoSEQ multiplex PCR, and TCRdb holds only the in-frame ones, with some missing. V, J and clone size are taken as reported in that table, and D and trimming were inferred from the DNA itself. Of tens of thousands of clones detected, about 90% appear once; the ten largest clones hold more than 5%.

The sample was peripheral blood. This TCR came from a man aged 50 to 60 with active COVID-19. The genes are TRBV18 and TRBJ1-3; 9 nucleotides align to TRBD1. The CDR3 reads CASSPGQGGGNTIYF. DNA of the CDR3: TGTGCCAGCTCACCGGGACAGGGCGGAGGAAACACCATATATTTT.